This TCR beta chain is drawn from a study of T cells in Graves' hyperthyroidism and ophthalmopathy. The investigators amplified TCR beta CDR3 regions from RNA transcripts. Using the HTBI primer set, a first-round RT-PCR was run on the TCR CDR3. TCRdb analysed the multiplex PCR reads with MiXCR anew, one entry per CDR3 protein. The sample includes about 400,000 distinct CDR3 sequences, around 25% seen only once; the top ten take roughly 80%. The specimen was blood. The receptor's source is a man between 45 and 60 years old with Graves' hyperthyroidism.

CDR3 sequence: CATSSIAPNEQFF. CDR3 DNA: TGTGCCACCAGCTCTATAGCCCCCAATGAGCAGTTCTTC. The rearrangement joins TRBV15 to TRBJ2-1; no definite D call. V was pared by 5 bases and J by 6 bases, with 11 bases between. The CDR3 is 13 amino acids. Germline-derived CDR1 and CDR2 are LNHNV and YYDKDF (reference sequence).